The entry below gives a single T cell receptor (beta chain) sequence along with its context. As originally analysed: Amplification of reference gene primers was used by the study to estimate nucleated cell counts. Assay: immunoSEQ multiplex PCR; the TCRdb copy retains only in-frame clones and omits some. The V and J calls and clone size are taken from that table; D and trimming were inferred from the DNA. The sample has 40,000 to 60,000 clones; approximately 88% are singletons. The source of the sample is a study of blood T cell repertoires in COVID-19. Across the study: COVID-19 samples collected from the United States, Italy and Spain covered acute and convalescent phases.

The CDR3 has 14 amino acids. CDR1 is SGHVS, CDR2 FNYEAQ, per germline. The V gene lost 5 bases and the J gene lost 3 bases, with 13 bases spanning the gap. The source is a man aged 50 or older with active COVID-19. This chain links TRBV7-6 with TRBJ1-1; TRBD1 might be the D (6 bases). Sequenced input: peripheral blood. The CDR3 region is CASSPRTDYTEAFF. Here the CDR3 DNA reads TGTGCCAGCAGCCCCCGGACAGATTACACTGAAGCTTTCTTT.